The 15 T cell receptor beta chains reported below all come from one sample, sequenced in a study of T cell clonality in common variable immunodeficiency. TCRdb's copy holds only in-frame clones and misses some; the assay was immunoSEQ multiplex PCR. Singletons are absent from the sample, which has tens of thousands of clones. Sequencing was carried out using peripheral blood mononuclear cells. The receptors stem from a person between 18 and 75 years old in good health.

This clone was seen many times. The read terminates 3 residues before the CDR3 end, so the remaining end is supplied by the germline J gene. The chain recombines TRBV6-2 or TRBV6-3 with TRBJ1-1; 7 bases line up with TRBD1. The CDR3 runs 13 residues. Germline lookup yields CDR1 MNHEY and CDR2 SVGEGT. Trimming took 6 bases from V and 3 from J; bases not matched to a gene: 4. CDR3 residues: CASRRQGHTEAFF. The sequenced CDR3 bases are TGTGCCAGCAGAAGACAGGGTCACACTGAA.

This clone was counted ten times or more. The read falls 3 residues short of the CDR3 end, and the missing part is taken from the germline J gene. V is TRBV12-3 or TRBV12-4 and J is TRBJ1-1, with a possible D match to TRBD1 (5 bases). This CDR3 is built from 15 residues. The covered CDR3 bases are TGTGCCAGCAGTGGATATAACAGTGGCCGGGGGTAC. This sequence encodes CASSGYNSGRGY. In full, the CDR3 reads CASSGYNSGRGYAFF.

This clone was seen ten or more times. This CDR3 reads CAISRSPSGQETQYF. The CDR3 DNA, read in part, is TGTGCCATCAGCAGGAGTCCTAGCGGACAAGAGACC. The chain joins TRBV10-3 to TRBJ2-5, with 7 positions matching TRBD2. The read terminates 3 residues before the CDR3 end, so the remaining end is supplied by the germline J gene. V lost 6 bases, J lost 2 bases, and 9 bases stayed unmatched. Germline V gene lookup returns CDR1 ENHRY and CDR2 SYGVKD. The CDR3 runs to 15 residues.

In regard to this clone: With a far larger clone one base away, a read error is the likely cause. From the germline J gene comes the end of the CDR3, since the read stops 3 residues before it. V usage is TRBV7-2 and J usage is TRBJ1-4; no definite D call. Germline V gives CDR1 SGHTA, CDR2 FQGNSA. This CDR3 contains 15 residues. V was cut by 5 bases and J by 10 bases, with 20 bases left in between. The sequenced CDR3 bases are TGTGCCAGCAGCCCCTCCGTGGGCCGAGATGGAAAA. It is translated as CASSPSVGRDGK. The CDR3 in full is CASSPSVGRDGKLFF.

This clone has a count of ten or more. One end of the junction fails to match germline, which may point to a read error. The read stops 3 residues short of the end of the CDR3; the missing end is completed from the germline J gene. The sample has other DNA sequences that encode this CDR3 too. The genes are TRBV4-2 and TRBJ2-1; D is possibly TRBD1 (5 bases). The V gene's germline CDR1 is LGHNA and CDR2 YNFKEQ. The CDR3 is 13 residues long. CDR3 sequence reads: CASSQAGYNEQFF. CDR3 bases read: TGCGCCAGCAGCCAAGCAGGGTACAATGAG.

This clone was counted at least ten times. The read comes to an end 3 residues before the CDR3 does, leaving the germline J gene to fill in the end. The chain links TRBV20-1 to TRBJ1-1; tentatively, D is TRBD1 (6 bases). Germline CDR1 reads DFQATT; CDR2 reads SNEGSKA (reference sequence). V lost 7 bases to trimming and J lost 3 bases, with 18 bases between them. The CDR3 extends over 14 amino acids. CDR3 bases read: TGCAGTGTCCACCTCGGTGGGGGCCACACTGAA. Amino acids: CSVHLGGGHTE. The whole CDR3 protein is CSVHLGGGHTEAFF.

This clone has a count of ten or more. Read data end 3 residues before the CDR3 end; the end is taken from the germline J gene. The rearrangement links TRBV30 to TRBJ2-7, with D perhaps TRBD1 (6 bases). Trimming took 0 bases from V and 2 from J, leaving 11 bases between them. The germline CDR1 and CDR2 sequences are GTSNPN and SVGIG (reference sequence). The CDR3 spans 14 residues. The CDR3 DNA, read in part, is TGTGCCTGGAGTGTGTGGGACAAACCCTACGAG. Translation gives CAWSVWDKPYE. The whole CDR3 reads CAWSVWDKPYEQYF. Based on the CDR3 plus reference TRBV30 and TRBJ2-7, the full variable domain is SQTIHQWPATLVQPVGSPLSLECTVEGTSNPNLYWYRQAAGRGLQLLFYSVGIGQISSEVPQNLSASRPQDRQFILSSKKLLLSDSGFYLCAWSVWDKPYEQYFGPGTRLTVT.

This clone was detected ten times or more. The CDR3 DNA, read in part, is TGTGCCAGTAGTACCCCCTCCCGGACACGGACGGACACTGAA. Protein: CASSTPSRTRTDTE. The entire CDR3 sequence reads CASSTPSRTRTDTEAFF. The genes are TRBV19 and TRBJ1-1; a possible D gene is TRBD1 (5 bases). Coverage ceases 3 residues before the CDR3 finishes, and the germline J gene fills in the end. CDR1 is LNHDA and CDR2 is SQIVND in the germline V gene (reference sequence). CDR3 length equals 17 residues. Trimming left V 4 bases short and J 3 bases short, with 21 bases between. The full variable domain, its missing parts supplied by reference TRBV19 and TRBJ1-1, is DGGITQSPKYLFRKEGQNVTLSCEQNLNHDAMYWYRQDPGQGLRLIYYSQIVNDFQKGDIAEGYSVSREKKESFPLTVTSAQKNPTAFYLCASSTPSRTRTDTEAFFGQGTRLTVV.

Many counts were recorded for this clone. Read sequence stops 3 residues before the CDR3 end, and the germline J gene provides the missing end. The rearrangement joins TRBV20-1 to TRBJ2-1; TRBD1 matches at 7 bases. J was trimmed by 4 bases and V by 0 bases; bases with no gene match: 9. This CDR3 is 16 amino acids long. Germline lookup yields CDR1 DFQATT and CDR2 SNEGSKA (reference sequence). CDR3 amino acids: CSARDGRDRTYNEQFF. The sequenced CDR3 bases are TGCAGTGCTAGAGATGGAAGGGACAGAACTTACAATGAG.

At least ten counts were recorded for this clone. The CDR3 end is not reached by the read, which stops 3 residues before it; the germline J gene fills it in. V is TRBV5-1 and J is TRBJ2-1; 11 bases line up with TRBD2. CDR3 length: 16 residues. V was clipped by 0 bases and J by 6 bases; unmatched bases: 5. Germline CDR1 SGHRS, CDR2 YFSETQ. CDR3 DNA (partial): TGCGCCAGCAGCTTGGAGGTTAGCGGGAGGGCCAATGAG. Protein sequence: CASSLEVSGRANE. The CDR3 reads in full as CASSLEVSGRANEQFF.

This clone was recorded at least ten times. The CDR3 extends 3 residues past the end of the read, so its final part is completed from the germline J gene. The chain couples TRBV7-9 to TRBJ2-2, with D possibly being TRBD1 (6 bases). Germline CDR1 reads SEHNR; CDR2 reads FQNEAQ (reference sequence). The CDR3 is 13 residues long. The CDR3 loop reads CASSLALRRGLFF. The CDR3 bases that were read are TGTGCCAGCAGCTTAGCGCTTCGCAGGGGG.

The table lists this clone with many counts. This CDR3 is CASSLASVGELFF. The sequenced part of the CDR3 DNA is TGTGCCAGCAGCTTGGCCTCCGTTGGGGAG. This chain connects TRBV5-6 to TRBJ2-2; no firm D call. The read is 3 residues too short to cover the CDR3 end, so that end is filled in from the germline J gene. Trimming pared 0 bases from V and 8 bases from J, leaving 8 bases between. The CDR3 consists of 13 residues. Per the germline V gene, CDR1 is SGHDT and CDR2 is YYEEEE. The whole variable domain, remainder taken from reference TRBV5-6 and TRBJ2-2, is DAGVTQSPTHLIKTRGQQVTLRCSPKSGHDTVSWYQQALGQGPQFIFQYYEEEERQRGNFPDRFSGHQFPNYSSELNVNALLLGDSALYLCASSLASVGELFFGEGSRLTVL.

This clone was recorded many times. The sequenced part of the CDR3 DNA is TGCAGCGTTGGGGGCTACAATCAGCCC. It encodes CSVGGYNQP. The complete CDR3 protein is CSVGGYNQPQHF. The J gene is TRBJ1-5, the V gene TRBV29-1, with D perhaps TRBD1 (5 bases). The read gets to within 3 residues of the CDR3 end, and the germline J gene fills in the rest. Trimming stripped 4 bases from V and 3 bases from J, with 7 bases between. The CDR3 has 12 amino acids. Germline V gene lookup returns CDR1 SQVTM and CDR2 ANQGSEA.

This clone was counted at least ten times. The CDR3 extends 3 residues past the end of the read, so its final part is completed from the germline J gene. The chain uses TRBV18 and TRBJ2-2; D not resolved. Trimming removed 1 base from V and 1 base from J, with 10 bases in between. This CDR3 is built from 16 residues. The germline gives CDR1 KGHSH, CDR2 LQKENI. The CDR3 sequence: CASSPRPTQNTGELFF. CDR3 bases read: TGTGCCAGCTCACCACGTCCGACTCAGAACACCGGGGAG.

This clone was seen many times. CDR3 residues: CASSWTDNYGYTF. The CDR3 DNA, read in part, is TGCGCCAGCAGCTGGACAGATAACTATGGC. The J gene is TRBJ1-2, the V gene TRBV4-1, with TRBD1 as a possible D gene (6 bases). The read is 3 residues too short to cover the CDR3 end, so that end is filled in from the germline J gene. The germline gives CDR1 MGHRA, CDR2 YSYEKL. This CDR3 is built from 13 residues. Trimming removed 5 bases from V and 1 base from J, with 8 bases in between.